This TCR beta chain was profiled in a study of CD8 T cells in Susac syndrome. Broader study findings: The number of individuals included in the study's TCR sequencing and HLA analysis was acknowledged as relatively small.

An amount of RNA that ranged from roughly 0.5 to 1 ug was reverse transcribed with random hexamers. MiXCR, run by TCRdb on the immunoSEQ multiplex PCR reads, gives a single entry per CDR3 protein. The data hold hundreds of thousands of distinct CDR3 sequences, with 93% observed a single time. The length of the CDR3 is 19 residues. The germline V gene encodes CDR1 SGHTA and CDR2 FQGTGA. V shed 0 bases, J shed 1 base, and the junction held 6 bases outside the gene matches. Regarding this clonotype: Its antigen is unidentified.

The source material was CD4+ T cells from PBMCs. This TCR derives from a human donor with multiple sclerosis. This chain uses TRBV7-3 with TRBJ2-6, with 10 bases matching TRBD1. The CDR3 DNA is TGTGCCAGCAGCTTAACGTTGGGACAGGGGATTTCTGGGGCCAACGTCCTGACTTTC. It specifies CASSLTLGQGISGANVLTF.